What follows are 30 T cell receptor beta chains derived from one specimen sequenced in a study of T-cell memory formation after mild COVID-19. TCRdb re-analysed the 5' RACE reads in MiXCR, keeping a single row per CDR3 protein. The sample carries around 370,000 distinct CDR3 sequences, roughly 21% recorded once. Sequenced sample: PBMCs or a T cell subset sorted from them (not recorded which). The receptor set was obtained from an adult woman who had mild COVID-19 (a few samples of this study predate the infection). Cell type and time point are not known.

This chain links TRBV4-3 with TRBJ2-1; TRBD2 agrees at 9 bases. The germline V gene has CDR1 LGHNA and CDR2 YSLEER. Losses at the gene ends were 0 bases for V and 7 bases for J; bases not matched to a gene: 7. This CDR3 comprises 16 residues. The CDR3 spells CASSQDWGLAANEQFF. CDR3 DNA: TGCGCCAGCAGCCAAGATTGGGGACTAGCCGCGAATGAGCAGTTCTTC.

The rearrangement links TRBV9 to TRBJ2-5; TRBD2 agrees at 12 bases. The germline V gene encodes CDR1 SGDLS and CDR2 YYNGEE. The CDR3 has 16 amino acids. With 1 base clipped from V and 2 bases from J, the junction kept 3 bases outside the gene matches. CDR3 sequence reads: CASSVSSGGAQETQYF. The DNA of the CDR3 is TGTGCCAGCAGCGTATCTAGCGGGGGGGCGCAAGAGACCCAGTACTTC.

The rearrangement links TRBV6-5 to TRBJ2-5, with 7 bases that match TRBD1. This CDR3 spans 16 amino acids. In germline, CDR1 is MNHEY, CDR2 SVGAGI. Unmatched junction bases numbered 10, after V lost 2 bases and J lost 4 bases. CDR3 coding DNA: TGTGCCAGCAGTTACCACCGAAAGACAGGGCGAGAGACCCAGTACTTC. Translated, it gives CASSYHRKTGRETQYF.

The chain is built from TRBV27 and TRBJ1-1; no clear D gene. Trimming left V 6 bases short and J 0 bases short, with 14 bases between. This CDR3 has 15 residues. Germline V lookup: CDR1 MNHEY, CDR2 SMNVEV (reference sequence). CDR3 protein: CASSSRAPLNTEAFF. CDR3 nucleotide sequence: TGTGCCAGCAGCTCCCGGGCCCCATTGAACACTGAAGCTTTCTTT.

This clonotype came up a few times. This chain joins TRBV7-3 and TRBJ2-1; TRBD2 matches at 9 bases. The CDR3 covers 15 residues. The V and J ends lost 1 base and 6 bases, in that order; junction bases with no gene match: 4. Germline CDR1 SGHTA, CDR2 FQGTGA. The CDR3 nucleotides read TGTGCCAGCAGCTTAATTAGCGGGAGAGGCAATGAGCAGTTCTTC. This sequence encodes CASSLISGRGNEQFF. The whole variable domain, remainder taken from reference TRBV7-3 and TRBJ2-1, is GAGVSQTPSNKVTEKGKYVELRCDPISGHTALYWYRQSLGQGPEFLIYFQGTGAADDSGLPNDRFFAVRPEGSVSTLKIQRTERGDSAVYLCASSLISGRGNEQFFGPGTRLTVL.

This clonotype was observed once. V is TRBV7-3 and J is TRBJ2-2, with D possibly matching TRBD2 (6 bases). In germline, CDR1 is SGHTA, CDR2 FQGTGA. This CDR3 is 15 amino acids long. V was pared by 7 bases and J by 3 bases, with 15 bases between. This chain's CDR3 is CASKAGPQDTGELFF. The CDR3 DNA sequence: TGTGCCAGCAAGGCGGGGCCACAAGACACCGGGGAGCTGTTTTTT.

CDR3 DNA: TGTGCCAGCAGCCCCGATCTTGGGGGGGAAGAGACCCAGTACTTC. Amino acid sequence: CASSPDLGGEETQYF. The chain is built from TRBV7-2 and TRBJ2-5, with 7 bases that match TRBD2. This CDR3 is 15 amino acids long. The V and J ends lost 5 bases and 3 bases, in that order; junction bases with no gene match: 9. Per the germline V gene, CDR1 is SGHTA and CDR2 is FQGNSA.

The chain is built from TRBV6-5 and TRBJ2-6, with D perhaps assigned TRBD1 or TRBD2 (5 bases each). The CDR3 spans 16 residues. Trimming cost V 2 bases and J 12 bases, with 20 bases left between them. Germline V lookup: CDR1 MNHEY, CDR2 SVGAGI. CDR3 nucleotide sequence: TGTGCCAGCAGTTACCTTCGGGGAAGGGGCGGGCCCGTCCTGACTTTC. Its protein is CASSYLRGRGGPVLTF.

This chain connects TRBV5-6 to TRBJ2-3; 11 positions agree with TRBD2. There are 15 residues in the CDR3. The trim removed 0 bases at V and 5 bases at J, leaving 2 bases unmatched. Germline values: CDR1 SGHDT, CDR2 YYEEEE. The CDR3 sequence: CASSLVTSGVDTQYF. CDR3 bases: TGTGCCAGCAGCTTGGTGACTAGCGGGGTAGATACGCAGTATTTT.

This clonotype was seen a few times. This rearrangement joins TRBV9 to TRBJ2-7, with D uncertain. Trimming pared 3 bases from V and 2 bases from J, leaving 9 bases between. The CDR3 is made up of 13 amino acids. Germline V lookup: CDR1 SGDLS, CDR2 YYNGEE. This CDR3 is CASSAGPAYEQYF. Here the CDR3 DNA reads TGTGCCAGCAGCGCAGGACCAGCCTACGAGCAGTACTTC. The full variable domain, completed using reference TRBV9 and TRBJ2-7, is DSGVTQTPKHLITATGQRVTLRCSPRSGDLSVYWYQQSLDQGLQFLIQYYNGEERAKGNILERFSAQQFPDLHSELNLSSLELGDSALYFCASSAGPAYEQYFGPGTRLTVT.

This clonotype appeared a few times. The CDR3: CASSWGGPLNTEAFF. The CDR3 DNA follows: TGCGCCAGCAGCTGGGGGGGACCCCTGAACACTGAAGCTTTCTTT. The rearrangement joins TRBV5-1 to TRBJ1-1; maybe TRBD1 (5 bases). Germline CDR1 and CDR2: SGHRS and YFSETQ. V shed 3 bases and J shed 0 bases, with 12 bases lying between them. This CDR3 spans 15 amino acids.

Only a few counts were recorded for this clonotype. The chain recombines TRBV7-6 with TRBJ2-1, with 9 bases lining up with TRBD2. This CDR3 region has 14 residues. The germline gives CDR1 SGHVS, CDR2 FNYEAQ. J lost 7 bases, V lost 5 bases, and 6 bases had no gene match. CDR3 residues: CASSLLAGDNEQFF. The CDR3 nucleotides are TGTGCCAGCAGCCTGTTAGCGGGAGATAATGAGCAGTTCTTC.

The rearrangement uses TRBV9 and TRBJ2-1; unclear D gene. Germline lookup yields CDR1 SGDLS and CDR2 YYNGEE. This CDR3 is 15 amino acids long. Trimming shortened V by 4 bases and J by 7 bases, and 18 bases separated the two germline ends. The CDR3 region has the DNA TGTGCCAGCAGCCAAGGGATGGGCTCAACGAATGAGCAGTTCTTC. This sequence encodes CASSQGMGSTNEQFF.

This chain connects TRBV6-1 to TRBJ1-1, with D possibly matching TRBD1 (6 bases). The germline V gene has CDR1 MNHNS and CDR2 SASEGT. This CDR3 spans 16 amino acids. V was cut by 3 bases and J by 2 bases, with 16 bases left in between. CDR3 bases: TGTGCCAGCAGTGAGAATCTGGGGGCCGGAAACACTGAAGCTTTCTTT. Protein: CASSENLGAGNTEAFF.

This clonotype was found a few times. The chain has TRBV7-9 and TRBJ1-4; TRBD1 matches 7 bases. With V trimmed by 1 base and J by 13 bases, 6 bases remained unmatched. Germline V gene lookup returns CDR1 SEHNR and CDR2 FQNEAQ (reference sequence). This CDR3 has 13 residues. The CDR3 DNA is TGTGCCAGCAGCTTAGGCCAGGGGGAGAGACTGTTTTTT. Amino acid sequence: CASSLGQGERLFF.

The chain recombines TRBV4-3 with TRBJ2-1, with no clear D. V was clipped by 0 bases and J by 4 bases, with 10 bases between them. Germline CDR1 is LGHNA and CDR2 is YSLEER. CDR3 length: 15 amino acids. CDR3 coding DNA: TGCGCCAGCAGCCAAGATTCGACAAATTACAATGAGCAGTTCTTC. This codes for CASSQDSTNYNEQFF.

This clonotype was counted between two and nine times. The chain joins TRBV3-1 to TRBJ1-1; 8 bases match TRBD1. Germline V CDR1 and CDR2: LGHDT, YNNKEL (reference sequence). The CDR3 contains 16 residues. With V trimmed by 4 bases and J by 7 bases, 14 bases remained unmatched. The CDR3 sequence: CASSRRIYDRGNEAFF. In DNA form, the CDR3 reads TGTGCCAGCAGCCGTAGGATATACGACAGGGGTAATGAAGCTTTCTTT.

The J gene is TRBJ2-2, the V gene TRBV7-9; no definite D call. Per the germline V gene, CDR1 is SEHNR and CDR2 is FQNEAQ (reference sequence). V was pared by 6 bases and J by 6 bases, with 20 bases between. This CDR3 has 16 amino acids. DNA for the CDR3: TGTGCCAGCAGTTCCGCTAGAGCGCCTGCACCCGGGGAGCTGTTTTTT. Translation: CASSSARAPAPGELFF.

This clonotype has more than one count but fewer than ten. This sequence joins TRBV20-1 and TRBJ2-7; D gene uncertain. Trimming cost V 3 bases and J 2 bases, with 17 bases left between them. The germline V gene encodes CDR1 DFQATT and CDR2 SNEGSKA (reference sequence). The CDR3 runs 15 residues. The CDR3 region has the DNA TGCAGTGCTAGGGGCTCCTCTCTGGCGGCCTACGAGCAGTACTTC. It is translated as CSARGSSLAAYEQYF.

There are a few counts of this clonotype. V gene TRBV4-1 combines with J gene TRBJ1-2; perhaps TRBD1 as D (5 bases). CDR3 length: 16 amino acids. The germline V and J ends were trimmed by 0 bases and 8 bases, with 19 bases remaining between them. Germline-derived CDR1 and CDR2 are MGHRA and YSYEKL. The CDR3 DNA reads TGCGCCAGCAGCCAAGAGAGGGCAGGGCCGTACCAAGGCTACACCTTC. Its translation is CASSQERAGPYQGYTF.

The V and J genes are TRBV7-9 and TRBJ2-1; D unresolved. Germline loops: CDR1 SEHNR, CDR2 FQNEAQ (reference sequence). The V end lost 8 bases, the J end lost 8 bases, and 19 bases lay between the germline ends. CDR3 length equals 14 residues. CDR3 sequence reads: CASRNPMDVHEQFF. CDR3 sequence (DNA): TGTGCCAGCCGTAATCCGATGGACGTGCATGAGCAGTTCTTC.

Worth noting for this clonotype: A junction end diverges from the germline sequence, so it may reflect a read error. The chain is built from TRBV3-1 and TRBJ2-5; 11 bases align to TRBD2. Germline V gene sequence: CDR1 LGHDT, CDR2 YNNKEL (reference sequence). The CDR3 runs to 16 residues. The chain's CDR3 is CASRQGTSGSWETQYF. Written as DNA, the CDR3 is TGTGCCAGCAGACAAGGGACTAGCGGATCCTGGGAGACCCAGTACTTC.

The CDR3 DNA follows: TGTGCCAGCAGTTTGAAGTGGGACACAGATACGCAGTATTTT. Translating it yields CASSLKWDTDTQYF. The chain is built from TRBV27 and TRBJ2-3; the D is unclear. Trimming took off 3 bases at V and 2 bases at J, with 9 bases between the two ends. In germline, CDR1 is MNHEY, CDR2 SMNVEV (reference sequence). The CDR3 totals 14 residues.

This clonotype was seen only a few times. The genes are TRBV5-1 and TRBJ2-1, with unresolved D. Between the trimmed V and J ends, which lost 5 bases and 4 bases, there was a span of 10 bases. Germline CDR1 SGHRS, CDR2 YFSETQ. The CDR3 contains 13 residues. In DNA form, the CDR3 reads TGCGCCAGCAGGTGGACGGCTTACAATGAGCAGTTCTTC. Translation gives CASRWTAYNEQFF.

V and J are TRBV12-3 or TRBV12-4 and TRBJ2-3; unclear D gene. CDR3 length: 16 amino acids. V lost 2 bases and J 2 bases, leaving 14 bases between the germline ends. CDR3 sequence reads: CASSLLSSPYTDTQYF. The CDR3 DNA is TGTGCCAGCAGTTTATTGAGCTCTCCCTACACAGATACGCAGTATTTT.

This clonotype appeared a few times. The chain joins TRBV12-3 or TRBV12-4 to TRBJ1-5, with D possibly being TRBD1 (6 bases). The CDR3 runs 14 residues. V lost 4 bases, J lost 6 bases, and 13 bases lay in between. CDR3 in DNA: TGTGCCAGCAGTTCCAGGGGCGCGGGTCAGCCCCAGCATTTT. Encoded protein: CASSSRGAGQPQHF.

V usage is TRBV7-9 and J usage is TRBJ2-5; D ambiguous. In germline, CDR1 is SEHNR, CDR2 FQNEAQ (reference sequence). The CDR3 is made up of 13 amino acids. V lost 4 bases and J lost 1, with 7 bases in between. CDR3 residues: CASSSEFQETQYF. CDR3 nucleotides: TGTGCCAGCAGCTCGGAATTCCAAGAGACCCAGTACTTC.

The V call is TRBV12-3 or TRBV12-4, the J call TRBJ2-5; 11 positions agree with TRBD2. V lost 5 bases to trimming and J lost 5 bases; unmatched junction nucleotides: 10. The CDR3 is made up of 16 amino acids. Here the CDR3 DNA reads TGTGCCAGCAGTAGTAATAGCGGGGGGGCGATCGAGACCCAGTACTTC. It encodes CASSSNSGGAIETQYF.

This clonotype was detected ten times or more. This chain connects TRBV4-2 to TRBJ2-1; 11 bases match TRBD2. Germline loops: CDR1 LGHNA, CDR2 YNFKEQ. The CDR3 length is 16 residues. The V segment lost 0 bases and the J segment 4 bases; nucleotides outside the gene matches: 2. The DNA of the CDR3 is TGTGCCAGCAGCCAAGATGGGACTAGCGGATACAATGAGCAGTTCTTC. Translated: CASSQDGTSGYNEQFF.

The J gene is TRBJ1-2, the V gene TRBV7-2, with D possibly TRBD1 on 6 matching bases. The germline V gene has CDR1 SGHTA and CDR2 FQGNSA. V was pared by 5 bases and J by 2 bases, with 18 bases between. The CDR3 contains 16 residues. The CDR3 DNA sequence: TGTGCCAGCAGCCCACTAGTGGGGGCGGAGAACTATGGCTACACCTTC. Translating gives CASSPLVGAENYGYTF.